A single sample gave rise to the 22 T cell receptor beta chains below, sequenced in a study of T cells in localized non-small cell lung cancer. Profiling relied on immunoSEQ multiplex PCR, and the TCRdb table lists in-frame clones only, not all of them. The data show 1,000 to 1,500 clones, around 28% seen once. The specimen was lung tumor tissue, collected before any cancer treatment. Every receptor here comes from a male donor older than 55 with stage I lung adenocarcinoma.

CDR3 DNA: TGTGCCAGCAGTTTAGAACCCCCACTCAATCAGCCCCAGCATTTT. Amino acid sequence: CASSLEPPLNQPQHF. V usage is TRBV28 and J usage is TRBJ1-5; D not certain. The CDR3 is 15 residues long. The ends were cut back, 2 bases at V and 3 bases at J, with 11 bases in the middle. Germline-derived CDR1 and CDR2 are MDHEN and SYDVKM.

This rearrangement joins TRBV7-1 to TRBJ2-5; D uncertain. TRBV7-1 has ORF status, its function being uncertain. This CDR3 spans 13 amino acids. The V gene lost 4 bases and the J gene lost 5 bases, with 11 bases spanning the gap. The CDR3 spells CASSLGLEETQYF. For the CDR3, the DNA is TGTGCCAGCAGCTTAGGGCTAGAGGAGACCCAGTACTTC.

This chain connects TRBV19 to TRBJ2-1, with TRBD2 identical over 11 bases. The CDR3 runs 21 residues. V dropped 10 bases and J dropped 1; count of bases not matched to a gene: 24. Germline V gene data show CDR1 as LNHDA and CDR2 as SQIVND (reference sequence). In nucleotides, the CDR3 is TGTGCCACTACGAAAAACAGACTAGCGGGGCCCCTCCAAATGTCCTACAATGAGCAGTTCTTC. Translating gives CATTKNRLAGPLQMSYNEQFF.

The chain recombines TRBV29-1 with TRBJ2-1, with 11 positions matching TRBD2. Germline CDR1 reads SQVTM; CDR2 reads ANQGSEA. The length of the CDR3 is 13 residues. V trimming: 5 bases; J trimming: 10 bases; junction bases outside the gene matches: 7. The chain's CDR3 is CSVTSGRPGEQFF. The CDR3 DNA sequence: TGCAGCGTTACTAGCGGGAGACCTGGGGAGCAGTTCTTC.

This chain's CDR3 is CASSQEWGRRGTEAFF. The CDR3 DNA reads as TGTGCCAGCAGCCAAGAATGGGGACGACGTGGGACTGAAGCTTTCTTT. The chain has TRBV14 and TRBJ1-1, with D tentatively TRBD1 (5 bases). V lost 0 bases to trimming and J lost 5 bases, with 16 bases between them. CDR1 is SGHDN, CDR2 FVKESK, per germline. This CDR3 has 16 residues. The entire variable domain, with the rest obtained from reference TRBV14 and TRBJ1-1, is as follows: EAGVTQFPSHSVIEKGQTVTLRCDPISGHDNLYWYRRVMGKEIKFLLHFVKESKQDESGMPNNRFLAERTGGTYSTLKVQPAELEDSGVYFCASSQEWGRRGTEAFFGQGTRLTVV.

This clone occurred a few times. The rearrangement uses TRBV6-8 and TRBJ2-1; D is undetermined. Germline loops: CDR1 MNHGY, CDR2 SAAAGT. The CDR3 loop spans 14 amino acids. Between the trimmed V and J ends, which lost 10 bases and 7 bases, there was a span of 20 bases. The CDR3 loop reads CAIRNAAPGNEQFF. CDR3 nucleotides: TGTGCCATCAGGAACGCCGCCCCCGGGAATGAGCAGTTCTTC.

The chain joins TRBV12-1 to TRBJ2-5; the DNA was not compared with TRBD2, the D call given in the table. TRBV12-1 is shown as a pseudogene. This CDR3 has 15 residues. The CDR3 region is CASSFGLAGEETQYF. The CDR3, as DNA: TGTGCCAGCAGCTTTGGGCTAGCGGGGGAGGAGACCCAGTACTTC.

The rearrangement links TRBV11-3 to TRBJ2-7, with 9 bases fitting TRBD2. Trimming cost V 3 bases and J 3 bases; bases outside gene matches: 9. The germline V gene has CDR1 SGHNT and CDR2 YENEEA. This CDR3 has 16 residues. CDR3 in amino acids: CASSFGLARTHYEQYF. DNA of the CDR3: TGTGCCAGCAGCTTTGGACTAGCGAGGACTCACTACGAGCAGTACTTC.

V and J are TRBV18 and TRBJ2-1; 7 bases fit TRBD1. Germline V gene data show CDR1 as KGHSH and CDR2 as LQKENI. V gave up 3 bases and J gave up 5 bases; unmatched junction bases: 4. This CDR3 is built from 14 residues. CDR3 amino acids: CASSPGQLNNEQFF. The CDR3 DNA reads TGTGCCAGCTCACCGGGACAGCTTAACAATGAGCAGTTCTTC.

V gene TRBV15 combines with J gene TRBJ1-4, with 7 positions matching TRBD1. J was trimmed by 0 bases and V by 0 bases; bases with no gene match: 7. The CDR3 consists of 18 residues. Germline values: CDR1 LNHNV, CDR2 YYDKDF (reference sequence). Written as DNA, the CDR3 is TGTGCCACCAGCAGAGATATGCCGGGACAGACAACTAATGAAAAACTGTTTTTT. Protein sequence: CATSRDMPGQTTNEKLFF.

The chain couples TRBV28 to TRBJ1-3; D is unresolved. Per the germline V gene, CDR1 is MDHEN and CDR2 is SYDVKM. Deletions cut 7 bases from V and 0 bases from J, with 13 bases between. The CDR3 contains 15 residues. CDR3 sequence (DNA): TGTGCCAGCAATACTGCAGGCCTCTCTGGAAACACCATATATTTT. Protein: CASNTAGLSGNTIYF.

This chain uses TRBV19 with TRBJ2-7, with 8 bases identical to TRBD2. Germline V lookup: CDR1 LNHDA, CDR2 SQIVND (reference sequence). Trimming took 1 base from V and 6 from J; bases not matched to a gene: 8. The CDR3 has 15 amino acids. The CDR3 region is CASSIGSAGGGEQYF. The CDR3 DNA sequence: TGTGCCAGTAGTATAGGTTCCGCGGGAGGTGGCGAGCAGTACTTC.

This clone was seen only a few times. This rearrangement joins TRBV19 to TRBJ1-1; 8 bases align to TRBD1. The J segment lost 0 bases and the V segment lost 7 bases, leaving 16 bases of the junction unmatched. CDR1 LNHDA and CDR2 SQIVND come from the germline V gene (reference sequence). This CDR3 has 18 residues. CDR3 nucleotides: TGTGCCAGTACACAGGACAGGGTAAGGTCTTTGATGAACACTGAAGCTTTCTTT. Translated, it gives CASTQDRVRSLMNTEAFF.

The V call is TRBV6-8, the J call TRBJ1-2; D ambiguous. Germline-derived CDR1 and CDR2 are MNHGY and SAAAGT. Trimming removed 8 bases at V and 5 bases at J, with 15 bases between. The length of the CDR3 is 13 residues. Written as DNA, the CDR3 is TGTGCCAGCTTAATGGAACAAATTTATGGCTACACCTTC. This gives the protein CASLMEQIYGYTF.

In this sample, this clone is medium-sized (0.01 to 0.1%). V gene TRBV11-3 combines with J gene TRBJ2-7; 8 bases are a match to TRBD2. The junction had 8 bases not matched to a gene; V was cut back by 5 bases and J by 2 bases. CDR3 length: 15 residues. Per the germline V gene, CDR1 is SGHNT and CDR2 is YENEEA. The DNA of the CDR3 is TGTGCCAGCAGCCCGGACAGCGGGAGTACCTACGAGCAGTACTTC. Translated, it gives CASSPDSGSTYEQYF.

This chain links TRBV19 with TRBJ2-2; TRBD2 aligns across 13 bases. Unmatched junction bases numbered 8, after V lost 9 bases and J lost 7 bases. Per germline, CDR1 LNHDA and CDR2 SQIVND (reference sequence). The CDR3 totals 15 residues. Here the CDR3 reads CARWTSGGYIGELFF. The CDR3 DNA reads TGTGCCAGGTGGACTAGCGGGGGTTATATCGGGGAGCTGTTTTTT.

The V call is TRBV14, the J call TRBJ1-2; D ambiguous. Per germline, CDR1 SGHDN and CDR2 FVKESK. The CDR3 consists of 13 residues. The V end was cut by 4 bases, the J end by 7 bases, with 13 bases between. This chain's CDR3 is CASSPKIRAGYTF. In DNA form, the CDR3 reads TGTGCCAGCAGCCCAAAAATAAGGGCTGGCTACACCTTC.

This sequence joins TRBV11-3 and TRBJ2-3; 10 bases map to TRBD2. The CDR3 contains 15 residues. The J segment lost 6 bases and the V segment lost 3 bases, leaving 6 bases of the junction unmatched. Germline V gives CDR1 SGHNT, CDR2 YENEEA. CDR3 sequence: CASSFRRAGGDTQYF. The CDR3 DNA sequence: TGTGCCAGCAGCTTCAGGAGAGCGGGGGGGGATACGCAGTATTTT.

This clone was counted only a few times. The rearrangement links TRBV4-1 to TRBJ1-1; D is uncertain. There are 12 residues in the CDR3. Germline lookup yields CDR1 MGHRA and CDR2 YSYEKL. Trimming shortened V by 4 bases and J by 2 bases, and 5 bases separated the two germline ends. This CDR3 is CASSRGNTEAFF. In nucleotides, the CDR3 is TGCGCCAGCAGCCGGGGTAACACTGAAGCTTTCTTT.

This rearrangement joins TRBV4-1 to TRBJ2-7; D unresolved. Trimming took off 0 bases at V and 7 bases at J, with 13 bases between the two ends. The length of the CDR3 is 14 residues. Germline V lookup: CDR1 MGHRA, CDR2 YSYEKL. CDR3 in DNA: TGCGCCAGCAGCCAAGATAGCCGAGCACGGGAGCAGTACTTC. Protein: CASSQDSRAREQYF.

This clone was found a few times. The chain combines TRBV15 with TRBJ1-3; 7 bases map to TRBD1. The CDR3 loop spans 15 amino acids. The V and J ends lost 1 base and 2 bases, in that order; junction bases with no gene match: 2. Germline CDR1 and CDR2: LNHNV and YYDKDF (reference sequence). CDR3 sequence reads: CATSRAQGAGNTIYF. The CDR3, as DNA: TGTGCCACCAGCAGAGCCCAGGGGGCTGGAAACACCATATATTTT.

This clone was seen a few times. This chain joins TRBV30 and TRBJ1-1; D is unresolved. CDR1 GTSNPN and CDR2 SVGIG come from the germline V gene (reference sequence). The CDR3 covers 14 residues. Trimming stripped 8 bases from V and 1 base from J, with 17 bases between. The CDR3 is CARTEGRRNTEAFF. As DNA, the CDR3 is TGTGCCCGGACCGAGGGCAGGCGGAACACTGAAGCTTTCTTT.